This TCR beta chain was found in a study of blood T cell repertoires in COVID-19. Across the study: The cDNA or gDNA used as material had been derived from T cells, B-cell-depleted T cells, or PBMCs.

Original analysis: Amplification of reference gene primers provided the estimated nucleated cell counts. Clones were sequenced by immunoSEQ multiplex PCR, and TCRdb holds only the in-frame ones, with some missing. From that table come the V and J calls and clone size; the DNA was used to work out D and trimming. Here the sample spans roughly 56,000 clones, about 91% being singletons. One Seattle source followed patients from active infection through their disease course. V was pared by 2 bases and J by 5 bases, with 6 bases between. Germline V CDR1 and CDR2: MGHDK, SYGVNS. CDR3 size: 13 residues. This sequence was found in a woman aged 60-75 years with COVID-19, enrolled during active disease. Sequencing was carried out using peripheral blood. The V gene is TRBV25-1, the J gene TRBJ2-2; the D is unclear. CDR3 protein: CASSEIGTGELFF. CDR3 nucleotide sequence: TGTGCCAGCAGTGAAATCGGTACCGGGGAGCTGTTTTTT.